These T cell receptor beta chains were read from a single sample in a study of T cell responses to AZD1222 COVID-19 vaccine. Here immunoSEQ multiplex PCR was the method, and the copy in TCRdb shows in-frame clones only, minus some. The sample yields some 200,000 clones, less than 95% seen once. The specimen was peripheral blood, collected 28 days after the second dose of the MenACWY control vaccine. Receptor source: an adult who received the MenACWY meningococcal vaccine as a control. The CDR3 runs from the conserved cysteine through the conserved F or W. A D gene is named only where the DNA matches it firmly. Expanded clones are given a class, and other clones once, few, many or no size at all.

D,J,size,V,DNA,CDR3
TRBD1,TRBJ2-7,NA,TRBV28,TGTGCCAGCAGTTTATCCCGGACAGGGGACTACGAGCAGTACTTC,CASSLSRTGDYEQYF
NA,TRBJ1-1,NA,TRBV9,TGTGCCAGCAGCGTAGATTGGGGCCCGAACACTGAAGCTTTCTTT,CASSVDWGPNTEAFF
TRBD1,TRBJ1-2,NA,TRBV6-5,TGTGCCAGCGACTCAGGGACAGGCTATGGCTACACCTTC,CASDSGTGYGYTF
NA,TRBJ1-5,NA,TRBV20-1,TGCAGTGCCAGTCACACGGGTAGGGGCAATCAGCCCCAGCATTTT,CSASHTGRGNQPQHF
NA,TRBJ1-2,NA,TRBV2,TGTGCCAGCAGTATGGCAGGGTACTATGGCTACACCTTC,CASSMAGYYGYTF
NA,TRBJ1-4,NA,TRBV7-2,TGTGCCAGCAGCTTAGAGGGCTATAGAAAACTGTTTTTT,CASSLEGYRKLFF
NA,TRBJ2-3,NA,TRBV20-1,TGCAGTGCTAGTCCTTGGGACCTAATTAGCACAGATACGCAGTATTTT,CSASPWDLISTDTQYF
NA,TRBJ2-1,NA,TRBV9,TGTGCCAGCAGCGTAGGGGAAGGGTTCAATGAGCAGTTCTTC,CASSVGEGFNEQFF
TRBD1,TRBJ2-5,NA,TRBV12-3/TRBV12-4,TGTGCCAGTAAAACAGGGGGGCGAGAGACCCAGTACTTC,CASKTGGRETQYF
NA,TRBJ2-1,once,TRBV5-1,TGCGCCAGCAGCCCCCCCATGGATGAGCAGTTCTTC,CASSPPMDEQFF
NA,TRBJ2-6,NA,TRBV9,TGTGCCAGCAGCGCCTCGGGGCGTACTTCTGGGGCCAACGTCCTGACTTTC,CASSASGRTSGANVLTF
TRBD1,TRBJ2-7,NA,TRBV4-1,TGCGCCAGCAGCCATTGGTGGCAGGGACAGGCCTACGAGCAGTACTTC,CASSHWWQGQAYEQYF
NA,TRBJ2-1,NA,TRBV7-8,TGTGCCAGCAGATCCGGCGGAAGCTCCTACAATGAGCAGTTCTTC,CASRSGGSSYNEQFF
TRBD1,TRBJ2-7,NA,TRBV27,TGTGCCAGCAGTTTTATAGGACAGGGCGAGCAGTACTTC,CASSFIGQGEQYF
TRBD2,TRBJ2-3,NA,TRBV5-1,TGCGCCAGCAGCTTGGCACTAGCGGGGGCAGATACGCAGTATTTT,CASSLALAGADTQYF
NA,TRBJ2-5,few,TRBV18,TGTGCCAGCAGAATTGGGGTCCAAGAGACCCAGTACTTC,CASRIGVQETQYF
NA,TRBJ1-1,NA,TRBV5-1,TGCGCCAGCAGCTTGGGGGGGCTAAGAGACACTGAAGCTTTCTTT,CASSLGGLRDTEAFF
NA,TRBJ1-2,NA,TRBV2,TGTGCCAGCATCGAGTTTAACTATGGCTACACCTTC,CASIEFNYGYTF
NA,TRBJ2-2,NA,TRBV28,TGTGCCAGCAACCGCTTGGAGGTAAACGGGGAGCTGTTTTTT,CASNRLEVNGELFF
TRBD2,TRBJ2-7,NA,TRBV30,TGTGCCTGGAGCAGACTAGCGGGATACGAGCAGTACTTC,CAWSRLAGYEQYF
NA,TRBJ1-2,NA,TRBV4-1,TGCGCCAGCAGCCAAATGGGGCTTTCTGGCTACACCTTC,CASSQMGLSGYTF
TRBD1,TRBJ2-7,once,TRBV15,TGTGCCACCAGCAGGGACAGGGGGACCTACGAGCAGTACTTC,CATSRDRGTYEQYF
TRBD1,TRBJ1-2,NA,TRBV6-2/TRBV6-3,TGTGCCAGCAGTGAGGACAGGGACCCCAACTATGGCTACACCTTC,CASSEDRDPNYGYTF
NA,TRBJ2-1,NA,TRBV27,TGTGCCAGCAGTTTCGGAGGATCCTACAATGAGCAGTTCTTC,CASSFGGSYNEQFF
NA,TRBJ1-1,NA,TRBV7-8,TGTGCCAGCAGCTTAAAGTCGGGGACCGACACTGAAGCTTTCTTT,CASSLKSGTDTEAFF
TRBD1,TRBJ1-2,NA,TRBV5-1,TGCGCCAGCAGTGATGGGACAGGGGGTTTTGCCTCTTATGGCTACACCTTC,CASSDGTGGFASYGYTF
NA,TRBJ2-1,NA,TRBV5-8,TGTGCCAGCAGCTTGGTGACGGCAGGGCAGTTCTTC,CASSLVTAGQFF
TRBD1,TRBJ2-2,NA,TRBV19,TGTGCCAGTAGTATGGGGCAGGGGGCAACCGGGGAGCTGTTTTTT,CASSMGQGATGELFF
NA,TRBJ1-2,NA,TRBV29-1,TGCAGCGTTGAAGCGGGGGTAGAGTACACCTTC,CSVEAGVEYTF
NA,TRBJ2-2,NA,TRBV29-1,TGCAGCGTGGTGGGAGTAGGGGCGCACGGGGAGCTGTTTTTT,CSVVGVGAHGELFF
TRBD1,TRBJ2-1,NA,TRBV6-5,TGTGCCAGCAGTTACTCGGGACAGGAGCAGTTCTTC,CASSYSGQEQFF
NA,TRBJ2-7,NA,TRBV19,TGTGCCAGTAGTCCCCTATTGGCCGGCGAGCAGTACTTC,CASSPLLAGEQYF
NA,TRBJ1-2,NA,TRBV3-1/TRBV3-2,TGTGCCAGCAGCCAAGAAACTCAGGCTGGCTACACCTTC,CASSQETQAGYTF
NA,TRBJ2-7,NA,TRBV28,TGTGCCAGCACTTGGGCAGGAGGGTACGAGCAGTACTTC,CASTWAGGYEQYF
NA,TRBJ1-3,NA,TRBV27,TGTGCCAGCTCTGGGGAAGGAAACACCATATATTTT,CASSGEGNTIYF
NA,TRBJ1-4,NA,TRBV19,TGTGCCAGTAGCCCGGGACATTCTAATGAAAAACTGTTTTTT,CASSPGHSNEKLFF
NA,TRBJ2-3,NA,TRBV4-3,TGCGCCAGCAGCCTGGATTTCAGGGATACGCAGTATTTT,CASSLDFRDTQYF
TRBD1,TRBJ2-1,NA,TRBV3-1/TRBV3-2,TGTGCCTCCTCCGGGACAGAGTACAATGAGCAGTTCTTC,CASSGTEYNEQFF
NA,TRBJ1-2,NA,TRBV6-5,TGTGCCAGCAGCGCTAGAAGGGGGGTATCGGATGGCTACACCTTC,CASSARRGVSDGYTF
NA,TRBJ2-1,once,TRBV25-1,TGTGCCAGCAGTGAATATTCCCCAGACAGGTTTTCCTACAATGAGCAGTTCTTC,CASSEYSPDRFSYNEQFF
TRBD2,TRBJ2-7,NA,TRBV7-2,TGTGCCAGCAGCCCCGGGACTAGCGGGATCCCCTACGAGCAGTACTTC,CASSPGTSGIPYEQYF
TRBD1,TRBJ2-7,NA,TRBV19,TGTGCCAGTCTACCGACCGGGACAGGGGACTACGAGCAGTACTTC,CASLPTGTGDYEQYF
TRBD1,TRBJ1-1,NA,TRBV7-9,TGTGCCAGCAGCCCCGGGACAGGGAGGACGGGGAACACTGAAGCTTTCTTT,CASSPGTGRTGNTEAFF
TRBD1,TRBJ1-1,NA,TRBV28,TGTGCCAGCAGGGCATCCCAGGGACAGGGGAACACTGAAGCTTTCTTT,CASRASQGQGNTEAFF
NA,TRBJ1-1,few,TRBV6-1,TGTGCCAGCAGTGAAGTGTGGGGAAGGAACACTGAAGCTTTCTTT,CASSEVWGRNTEAFF
NA,TRBJ1-3,NA,TRBV28,TGTGCCAGCAGGCTGGATATTTTCTCTGGAAACACCATATATTTT,CASRLDIFSGNTIYF
TRBD1,TRBJ1-1,NA,TRBV6-1,TGTGCCAGCAGTGAAGACAGGGGAAGGGACACTGAAGCTTTCTTT,CASSEDRGRDTEAFF
NA,TRBJ2-3,NA,TRBV7-8,TGTGCCAGCAGCTTAGCGCGGGGATTTACGCAGTATTTT,CASSLARGFTQYF
NA,TRBJ1-4,NA,TRBV18,TGTGCCAGCTCACCATCCCGGGCCGGGACTAATGAAAAACTGTTTTTT,CASSPSRAGTNEKLFF
TRBD1,TRBJ1-5,NA,TRBV28,TGTGCCAGCAGCCCAGGGGGCATTGATCAGCCCCAGCATTTT,CASSPGGIDQPQHF
NA,TRBJ2-6,once,TRBV7-8,TGTGCCAGCAGCCTACGAACAGCCTCTGGGGCCAACGTCCTGACTTTC,CASSLRTASGANVLTF
NA,TRBJ2-4,NA,TRBV12-3/TRBV12-4,TGTGCCAGCACGGGAATTGATCAAAACATTCAGTACTTC,CASTGIDQNIQYF